This entry lists 26 T cell receptor beta chains sequenced from one sample in a study of T cell repertoires in cytomegalovirus infection. TCRdb called the reads again in MiXCR, with one record for every CDR3 protein. This table holds roughly 230,000 distinct CDR3 sequences, approximately 13% found once. The sample was PBMCs. These receptors were collected from a human donor in good health (CMV status not recorded). Some clones in this sample may be carry-over from other donors' samples.

This clonotype came up many times. J is TRBJ1-4 and V is TRBV7-8; 7 bases agree with TRBD1. V lost 2 bases and J lost 7; bases outside the gene matches: 4. Germline CDR1 is SGHVS and CDR2 is FQNEAQ. CDR3 size: 14 residues. Here the CDR3 reads CASSLQGVTEKLFF. The CDR3, as DNA: TGTGCCAGCAGCTTACAGGGGGTTACTGAAAAACTGTTTTTT.

V is TRBV29-1 and J is TRBJ2-7, with D perhaps TRBD1 or TRBD2 (5 bases each). V dropped 7 bases and J dropped 1 base, with 14 bases sitting between them. Germline CDR1 is SQVTM and CDR2 is ANQGSEA. The CDR3 has 13 residues. CDR3 coding DNA: TGCAGCGGATTGGGGGTAGGGTCCTACGAGCAGTACTTC. Amino acid sequence: CSGLGVGSYEQYF.

This clonotype was seen only a few times. The V call is TRBV6-2 or TRBV6-3, the J call TRBJ2-3, with D possibly TRBD2 on 7 matching bases. CDR3 length: 12 residues. Trimming removed 11 bases at V and 5 bases at J, with 14 bases between. Germline CDR1 MNHEY, CDR2 SVGEGT. CDR3 in amino acids: CAGGGSGDTQYF. The CDR3 nucleotides are TGTGCCGGGGGCGGGAGTGGAGATACGCAGTATTTT.

This clonotype has just a few counts. This chain connects TRBV9 to TRBJ1-6, with a tentative D call TRBD1 (6 bases). This CDR3 is 14 amino acids long. Trimming shortened V by 3 bases and J by 7 bases, and 11 bases separated the two germline ends. Per the germline V gene, CDR1 is SGDLS and CDR2 is YYNGEE. The CDR3 coding sequence is TGTGCCAGCAGCGACCGGACAGCCAATTCACCCCTCCACTTT. Its protein is CASSDRTANSPLHF.

This clonotype was counted many times. V gene TRBV28 combines with J gene TRBJ1-5; 7 bases line up with TRBD1. The junction had 7 bases not matched to a gene; V was cut back by 5 bases and J by 6 bases. Germline V gene sequence: CDR1 MDHEN, CDR2 SYDVKM. The CDR3 sequence is 14 residues long. The CDR3 here is CASSDTGEAQPQHF. The CDR3 bases are TGTGCCAGCAGTGATACAGGGGAAGCTCAGCCCCAGCATTTT.

A note on this clonotype: This CDR3 fails to terminate in the conserved phenylalanine or tryptophan, so it likely reflects a read error. The DNA is omitted, as the CDR3 cannot be located on it reliably, and the CDR3 follows TCRdb's listing. The gene calls are TRBV12-3 or TRBV12-4 and TRBJ1-3; the table assigns TRBD1, which was not confirmed against the DNA. The CDR3 comprises 16 residues, both ends counted. CDR3 region: CASILTGGRSGNTRYV.

This clonotype was seen at least ten times. The chain recombines TRBV15 with TRBJ2-7, with 11 nucleotides matching TRBD2. This CDR3 contains 15 residues. Germline V lookup: CDR1 LNHNV, CDR2 YYDKDF (reference sequence). V shed 3 bases, J shed 5 bases, and the junction held 6 bases outside the gene matches. CDR3 in DNA: TGTGCCACCAGCAGTCCCGGGACTAGCGGAGACGAGCAGTACTTC. It encodes CATSSPGTSGDEQYF.

The table lists this clonotype with many counts. This chain joins TRBV28 and TRBJ1-2, with D perhaps TRBD1 (5 bases). Trimming removed 8 bases at V and 7 bases at J, with 14 bases between. The CDR3 is 12 amino acids. Germline V gene lookup returns CDR1 MDHEN and CDR2 SYDVKM. This chain's CDR3 is CASLPGGGGYTF. CDR3 nucleotide sequence: TGTGCCAGCCTCCCTGGGGGAGGTGGCTACACCTTC.

This clonotype has more than one count but fewer than ten. The chain links TRBV20-1 to TRBJ2-5; 7 nucleotides align to TRBD2. Unmatched junction bases numbered 10, after V lost 5 bases and J lost 1 base. This CDR3 has 15 residues. The germline V gene encodes CDR1 DFQATT and CDR2 SNEGSKA (reference sequence). The CDR3 bases are TGCAGTGCTGCCCTCCCACTAGCGCCCCAAGAGACCCAGTACTTC. Translating gives CSAALPLAPQETQYF.

This clonotype was recorded a few times. V is TRBV19 and J is TRBJ1-5; weak D call: TRBD1 (5 bases). The germline V gene has CDR1 LNHDA and CDR2 SQIVND (reference sequence). The ends were cut back, 5 bases at V and 6 bases at J, with 11 bases in the middle. The CDR3 covers 13 residues. The CDR3 bases are TGTGCCAGTAGTGAGGGGCGGGCTCAGCCCCAGCATTTT. Amino acid sequence: CASSEGRAQPQHF.

This clonotype appeared once. The chain recombines TRBV3-1 with TRBJ1-2; D is undetermined. The V and J ends lost 1 base and 2 bases respectively, with 11 bases between them. The CDR3 is 15 residues long. The germline V gene encodes CDR1 LGHDT and CDR2 YNNKEL (reference sequence). DNA of the CDR3: TGTGCCAGCAGCCAAGTGGCACAGCGGAACTATGGCTACACCTTC. Protein: CASSQVAQRNYGYTF.

This clonotype was seen more than once but under ten times. The V call is TRBV5-1, the J call TRBJ2-3, with D hard to call. The CDR3 is 15 amino acids. The V end was cut by 2 bases, the J end by 3 bases, with 13 bases between. The germline CDR1 and CDR2 sequences are SGHRS and YFSETQ. The CDR3 loop is CASSFSGTVTDTQYF. The CDR3 nucleotides are TGCGCCAGCAGCTTTTCAGGAACCGTTACAGATACGCAGTATTTT. Variable domain in full (rest from reference TRBV5-1 and TRBJ2-3): KAGVTQTPRYLIKTRGQQVTLSCSPISGHRSVSWYQQTPGQGLQFLFEYFSETQRNKGNFPGRFSGRQFSNSRSEMNVSTLELGDSALYLCASSFSGTVTDTQYFGPGTRLTVL.

This clonotype has a count of ten or more. The J gene is TRBJ1-1, the V gene TRBV7-2; TRBD1 might be the D (5 bases). The length of the CDR3 is 17 residues. CDR1 is SGHTA, CDR2 FQGNSA, per germline. Trimming shortened V by 1 base and J by 1 base, and 16 bases separated the two germline ends. In DNA, the CDR3 is TGTGCCAGCAGCTTAGGATGGGGAAGGAGGGGGAACACTGAAGCTTTCTTT. Protein product: CASSLGWGRRGNTEAFF.

This clonotype was seen at least ten times. The chain is built from TRBV7-3 and TRBJ1-6; D is unclear. The germline gives CDR1 SGHTA, CDR2 FQGTGA. This CDR3 is 16 amino acids long. Trimming took 5 bases from V and 3 from J, leaving 14 bases between them. The CDR3 loop is CASSPRALGYNSPLHF. Here the CDR3 DNA reads TGTGCCAGCAGCCCTCGTGCACTCGGCTATAATTCACCCCTCCACTTT. The full variable domain, rest sourced from reference TRBV7-3 and TRBJ1-6, is GAGVSQTPSNKVTEKGKYVELRCDPISGHTALYWYRQSLGQGPEFLIYFQGTGAADDSGLPNDRFFAVRPEGSVSTLKIQRTERGDSAVYLCASSPRALGYNSPLHFGNGTRLTVT.

This clonotype has at least ten counts. The chain couples TRBV7-2 to TRBJ1-1; 10 bases are shared with TRBD1. With 2 bases clipped from V and 5 bases from J, the junction kept 11 bases outside the gene matches. CDR3 length: 17 amino acids. Germline CDR1 and CDR2: SGHTA and FQGNSA. CDR3 in amino acids: CASSLSWTGGSGTEAFF. CDR3 sequence (DNA): TGTGCCAGCAGCTTAAGCTGGACAGGGGGATCGGGGACTGAAGCTTTCTTT.

This clonotype was observed a handful of times. CDR3: CASSFGDRFYEQYF. CDR3 bases: TGTGCCAGCAGTTTTGGGGACAGATTTTACGAGCAGTACTTC. The chain employs TRBV28 and TRBJ2-7; 7 bases match TRBD1. Germline V gives CDR1 MDHEN, CDR2 SYDVKM. V trimming: 3 bases; J trimming: 4 bases; junction bases outside the gene matches: 6. This CDR3 contains 14 residues.

For this clonotype: A read error may explain this, as a much larger clone is one base away. The rearrangement links TRBV19 to TRBJ2-5; a possible D gene is TRBD1 (6 bases). The CDR3 runs 15 residues. Germline V gene data show CDR1 as LNHDA and CDR2 as SQIVND (reference sequence). CDR3 bases: TGTGCCAGTAGTAAGGCCGGACAGACCCAAGAGACCCGGTACTTC. It specifies CASSKAGQTQETRYF.

V gene TRBV9 combines with J gene TRBJ2-7, with 7 bases matching TRBD2. With 0 bases clipped from V and 3 bases from J, the junction kept 6 bases outside the gene matches. Germline-derived CDR1 and CDR2 are SGDLS and YYNGEE. This CDR3 is built from 15 residues. The CDR3 here is CASSVGGGGDYEQYF. Written as DNA, the CDR3 is TGTGCCAGCAGCGTAGGTGGGGGGGGGGACTACGAGCAGTACTTC.

This clonotype was seen more than once but under ten times. The J gene is TRBJ2-1, the V gene TRBV29-1; D is ambiguous. This CDR3 has 15 amino acids. V gave up 4 bases and J gave up 0 bases, with 13 bases separating them. Germline-derived CDR1 and CDR2 are SQVTM and ANQGSEA. CDR3 nucleotide sequence: TGCAGCGTTGTTTCAGGCAAGAGCTCCTACAATGAGCAGTTCTTC. This sequence encodes CSVVSGKSSYNEQFF.

This clonotype showed up many times. V is TRBV7-2 and J is TRBJ1-2, with D tentatively TRBD1 (5 bases). V shed 3 bases and J shed 5 bases, with 13 bases lying between them. The length of the CDR3 is 14 residues. Germline V gene data show CDR1 as SGHTA and CDR2 as FQGNSA. CDR3 in amino acids: CASSFGTVVYGYTF. The CDR3 region has the DNA TGTGCCAGCAGCTTCGGGACGGTCGTATATGGCTACACCTTC. Full variable domain (missing parts from reference TRBV7-2 and TRBJ1-2): GAGVSQSPSNKVTEKGKDVELRCDPISGHTALYWYRQSLGQGLEFLIYFQGNSAPDKSGLPSDRFSAERTGGSVSTLTIQRTQQEDSAVYLCASSFGTVVYGYTFGSGTRLTVV.

This clonotype was seen at least ten times. This chain links TRBV19 with TRBJ2-1; 9 bases agree with TRBD2. The CDR3 is 12 amino acids. Germline CDR1 and CDR2: LNHDA and SQIVND (reference sequence). V shed 8 bases and J 8 bases; nucleotides not matched to a gene: 4. The CDR3 DNA sequence: TGTGCCAGTGGAACTAGCGGGCATGAGCAGTTCTTC. Translation: CASGTSGHEQFF. The complete variable domain, with remaining parts taken from reference TRBV19 and TRBJ2-1, reads DGGITQSPKYLFRKEGQNVTLSCEQNLNHDAMYWYRQDPGQGLRLIYYSQIVNDFQKGDIAEGYSVSREKKESFPLTVTSAQKNPTAFYLCASGTSGHEQFFGPGTRLTVL.

This clonotype was seen at least ten times. The chain has TRBV12-3 or TRBV12-4 and TRBJ2-1; D ambiguous. Trimming stripped 5 bases from V and 3 bases from J, with 11 bases between. There are 14 residues in the CDR3. The CDR3 loop is CASSLAANYNEQFF. The CDR3 region has the DNA TGTGCCAGCAGTCTGGCTGCGAACTACAATGAGCAGTTCTTC.

This clonotype occurred many times. J is TRBJ2-5 and V is TRBV28; 7 bases are a match to TRBD2. Losses at the gene ends were 10 bases for V and 2 bases for J; bases not matched to a gene: 10. This CDR3 has 14 residues. CDR1 is MDHEN, CDR2 SYDVKM, per germline. CDR3 sequence: CATSGGGQQETQYF. For the CDR3, the DNA is TGTGCCACCTCTGGGGGGGGTCAGCAAGAGACCCAGTACTTC.

This clonotype was counted at least ten times. This rearrangement joins TRBV14 to TRBJ1-1; D call uncertain. V lost 2 bases and J 3 bases, leaving 7 bases between the germline ends. This CDR3 contains 13 residues. CDR1 SGHDN and CDR2 FVKESK come from the germline V gene. CDR3 region: CASSQPGYTEAFF. The DNA for the CDR3 is TGTGCCAGCAGCCAACCGGGATACACTGAAGCTTTCTTT.

The V call is TRBV6-1, the J call TRBJ2-7; tentatively, D is TRBD1 (6 bases). Trimming pared 6 bases from V and 0 bases from J, leaving 9 bases between. The CDR3 length is 13 residues. Germline CDR1 reads MNHNS; CDR2 reads SASEGT. The CDR3 DNA reads as TGTGCCAGCAGAGACAGGAGCTCCTACGAGCAGTACTTC. It is translated as CASRDRSSYEQYF.

V is TRBV19 and J is TRBJ2-2; TRBD2 might be the D (5 bases). Germline lookup yields CDR1 LNHDA and CDR2 SQIVND (reference sequence). Trimming removed 8 bases from V and 7 bases from J, with 14 bases in between. This CDR3 has 13 residues. This CDR3 reads CASGVRGLGELFF. In DNA, the CDR3 is TGTGCCAGTGGCGTACGGGGTCTCGGGGAGCTGTTTTTT.